This T cell receptor beta chain comes out of a study of blood T cell repertoires in COVID-19. Whole-study context: From T cells, B-cell-depleted T cells, or PBMCs came the material, which was cDNA or gDNA.

CDR3 length: 15 residues. Trimming removed 7 bases from V and 7 bases from J; junction bases left unmatched: 10. Looked up from germline, CDR1 is SEHNR and CDR2 is FQNEAQ (reference sequence). The table came from immunoSEQ multiplex PCR; TCRdb's copy has only in-frame clones and leaves some out. The repertoire holds 120,000 to 150,000 clones, with over 75% as singletons. The V and J genes are TRBV7-9 and TRBJ2-1, with 10 bases aligning to TRBD1. The TCR sequence derives from a woman aged 50 to 60 with acute or convalescent COVID-19. The specimen was peripheral blood. The CDR3: CASTPGGQGRNEQFF. CDR3 in DNA: TGTGCCAGCACCCCCGGGGGACAGGGGAGAAATGAGCAGTTCTTC.